This TCR beta chain was recorded in a study of T cell repertoires in cytomegalovirus infection. Study information: Both CMV infection and a matching HLA type were indicated by public TCR beta signatures.

TCRdb ran MiXCR on the reads and lists one entry per CDR3 protein. The table has nearly 700,000 distinct CDR3 sequences, roughly a third seen once. Study outcomes and limitations: The study found HLA-C-restricted CMV-specific TCR beta clonotypes dominating the ex vivo response. Summed frequency of shared TCR beta families picked out CMV carriers who also had the relevant HLA.

This clonotype has just a few counts. Antigen: not known. Looked up from germline, CDR1 is DFQATT and CDR2 is SNEGSKA (reference sequence). CDR3 length equals 14 residues. V lost 5 bases, J lost 5 bases, and 16 bases lay in between. Sequences were derived from cultured PBMCs, sampled from culture after CMV antigen stimulation. This chain joins TRBV20-1 and TRBJ1-5; D might be TRBD1 (6 bases). The source of this sequence is a human donor in good health (CMV status not recorded). Some clones in this sample may be carry-over from other donors' samples. The CDR3 coding sequence is TGCAGTGCTCGACGGGGGGCCCGGGATCAGCCCCAGCATTTT. Encoded protein: CSARRGARDQPQHF.